The clone carrying this T cell receptor (beta chain) was found a few times. Germline CDR1 and CDR2: MNHEY and SVGEGT. This CDR3 region has 15 residues. With 5 bases removed from V and 0 bases from J, the gap between germline ends came to 12 bases. MiXCR, run by TCRdb on the 5' RACE reads, gives a single entry per CDR3 protein. The data show about 130,000 distinct CDR3 sequences, with 16% seen just once and approximately 15% held by the top ten. The data are from a study of T-cell memory formation after mild COVID-19. Study details: The study found TCR clusters largely donor specific.

The chain combines TRBV6-2 or TRBV6-3 with TRBJ2-3; no clear D gene. The receptor was isolated from an adult woman who had mild COVID-19 (a few samples of this study predate the infection). Cell type and time point are not known. Material for sequencing was PBMCs or a T cell subset sorted from them (not recorded which). CDR3 coding DNA: TGTGCCAGCAGTCCACGCCCCTCCAGCACAGATACGCAGTATTTT. It encodes CASSPRPSSTDTQYF.